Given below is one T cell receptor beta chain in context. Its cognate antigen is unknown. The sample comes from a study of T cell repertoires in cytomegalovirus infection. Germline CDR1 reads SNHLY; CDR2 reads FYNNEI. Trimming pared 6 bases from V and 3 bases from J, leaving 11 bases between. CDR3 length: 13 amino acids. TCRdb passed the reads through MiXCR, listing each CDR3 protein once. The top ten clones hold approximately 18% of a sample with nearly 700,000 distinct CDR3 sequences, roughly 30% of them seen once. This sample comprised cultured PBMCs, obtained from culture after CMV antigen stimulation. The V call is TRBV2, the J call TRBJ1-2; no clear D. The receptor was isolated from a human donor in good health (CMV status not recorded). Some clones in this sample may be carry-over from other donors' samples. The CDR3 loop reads CASRRTRDYGYTF. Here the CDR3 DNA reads TGTGCCAGCAGGCGGACCAGAGACTATGGCTACACCTTC.